This passage covers 7 T cell receptor beta chains from one sample sequenced in a study of spatial heterogeneity in lung cancer. Whole-study results and caveats: Expanded alpha and beta TCR counts within tumors tracked tumor mutation counts.

Stated time point: sample taken at primary tumor resection. Which antigens these TCRs recognize remains unknown. TCRdb fed the 5' RACE reads into MiXCR, producing one record per CDR3 protein. The sample holds 20,000 to 30,000 distinct CDR3 sequences, under 10% seen once. Here the sequenced sample was lung tumor tissue, taken at surgery. All receptors come from a male donor with early-stage non-small cell lung cancer.

By share, this clonotype counts as medium-sized. The junction differs from germline at one of its ends, possibly a read error. The V and J genes are TRBV2 and TRBJ2-7; the D gene is possibly TRBD1 (5 bases). This CDR3 comprises 14 residues. The germline CDR1 and CDR2 sequences are SNHLY and FYNNEI. The CDR3 DNA reads TGTGCGAGCAAAGGTGGCACAGGCTCCTACGAGCAGTACTTC. It encodes CASKGGTGSYEQYF.

This clonotype rates as medium-sized. The chain recombines TRBV18 with TRBJ2-1; D gene uncertain. Trimming left V 2 bases short and J 8 bases short, with 10 bases between. The CDR3 runs 13 residues. Germline V CDR1 and CDR2: KGHSH, LQKENI. CDR3: CASSPIREHEQFF. For the CDR3, the DNA is TGTGCCAGCTCACCAATTCGTGAACATGAGCAGTTCTTC. The full variable domain, with the rest looked up from reference TRBV18 and TRBJ2-1, is NAGVMQNPRHLVRRRGQEARLRCSPMKGHSHVYWYRQLPEEGLKFMVYLQKENIIDESGMPKERFSAEFPKEGPSILRIQQVVRGDSAAYFCASSPIREHEQFFGPGTRLTVL.

This clonotype occurred many times. This chain uses TRBV27 with TRBJ1-5; D is uncertain. This CDR3 contains 13 residues. V was shortened by 6 bases and J by 3 bases, with 9 bases between the two germline ends. Per the germline V gene, CDR1 is MNHEY and CDR2 is SMNVEV (reference sequence). CDR3 protein: CASRPVFNQPQHF. In DNA form, the CDR3 reads TGTGCCAGCAGGCCAGTTTTCAATCAGCCCCAGCATTTT.

This chain uses TRBV28 with TRBJ2-1, with 10 nucleotides matching TRBD1. Germline trimming cut 6 bases from V and 12 bases from J; bases unmatched to any gene: 14. The germline CDR1 and CDR2 sequences are MDHEN and SYDVKM. The length of the CDR3 is 15 residues. The CDR3: CASSTTGGEGRRQFF. In nucleotides, the CDR3 is TGTGCCAGCAGCACGACAGGGGGCGAGGGACGGCGGCAGTTCTTC.

In this sample, this clonotype turned up a few times. The gene calls are TRBV29-1 and TRBJ2-1, with TRBD1 matching over 10 bases. V lost 4 bases, J lost 5 bases, and 5 bases stayed unmatched. The germline CDR1 and CDR2 sequences are SQVTM and ANQGSEA. This CDR3 contains 14 residues. DNA for the CDR3: TGCAGCGTTGTCGGGACAGGGGTTAACAATGAGCAGTTCTTC. Translated: CSVVGTGVNNEQFF.

A few counts support this clonotype. The chain uses TRBV7-6 and TRBJ2-7; D is tentatively TRBD1 or TRBD2 (5 bases each). CDR1 is SGHVS and CDR2 is FNYEAQ in the germline V gene. The ends were cut back, 5 bases at V and 0 bases at J, with 14 bases in the middle. CDR3 length: 15 residues. The CDR3, as DNA: TGTGCCAGCAGCCCAGGGTTAGCGTACTCCTACGAGCAGTACTTC. This encodes CASSPGLAYSYEQYF.

The CDR3 loop reads CASSLELTSTDTQYF. In nucleotides, the CDR3 is TGTGCCAGCAGCTTAGAGCTAACTAGCACAGATACGCAGTATTTT. This chain links TRBV11-3 with TRBJ2-3; D unclear. This CDR3 comprises 15 residues. Trimming left V 0 bases short and J 0 bases short, with 7 bases between. The germline V gene encodes CDR1 SGHNT and CDR2 YENEEA.